At least ten counts were recorded for the clone carrying this T cell receptor (beta chain). Its antigen is not known. This sample was taken from a study of beta chain bispecific antibodies for T cell cancers. Study background: The leukemia lines expressed TRBV12-3 (Jurkat) and TRBV5-5 (HPB-ALL). Broader study findings: Normal T cells contributed less of the targeted TRBV signal than the leukemia cells did.

V shed 3 bases, J shed 2 bases, and the junction held 2 bases outside the gene matches. CDR1 is SNHLY, CDR2 FYNNEI, per germline. The CDR3 sequence is 15 residues long. Either OKT3 anti-CD3 antibody or CD3/CD28 beads expanded T cells from blood mononuclear cells over roughly 3 days. IL-2 (roughly 90 IU/ml) and IL-7 (5 ng/ml) supported the T cell cultures. Unique molecular identifier barcodes measured each clonotype's abundance. TCRdb reprocessed the 5' RACE reads with MiXCR, giving one entry per CDR3 protein. The table records 17,000 or so distinct CDR3 sequences, approximately 2% of them present only once.

Sequenced input: healthy donor T cells cultured with leukemia cells. The sequence came from a human donor in good health. Some clones in this sample may be carry-over from other donors' samples. The chain carries TRBV2 and TRBJ2-7; 12 bases fit TRBD1. CDR3 amino acids: CASSEGQGAPYEQYF. Here the CDR3 DNA reads TGTGCCAGCAGTGAGGGACAGGGGGCCCCCTACGAGCAGTACTTC.